Each of the 21 T cell receptor beta chains below was sequenced from the same sample in a study of chemoradiotherapy in HPV16-positive cancers. Only in-frame clones appear in the TCRdb table, and some are missing; sequencing was by immunoSEQ multiplex PCR. Of 9,500 to 15,000 clones in the sample, around 89% were seen once. This specimen was blood, taken from a patient who underwent chemoradiotherapy. The receptors were gathered from a human donor with HPV-associated anogenital cancer.

V is TRBV5-6 and J is TRBJ1-2; TRBD1 aligns across 7 bases. The trim removed 2 bases at V and 2 bases at J, leaving 3 bases unmatched. This CDR3 spans 14 amino acids. Germline values: CDR1 SGHDT, CDR2 YYEEEE. This CDR3 is CASSFRQGNYGYTF. CDR3 DNA: TGTGCCAGCAGCTTCAGACAGGGAAACTATGGCTACACCTTC.

The gene calls are TRBV10-3 and TRBJ1-1, with D perhaps matching TRBD1 (5 bases). The CDR3 covers 18 residues. CDR1 is ENHRY and CDR2 is SYGVKD in the germline V gene. V lost 0 bases and J 1 base, leaving 18 bases between the germline ends. The CDR3 sequence: CAISESLGVINGNTEAFF. The DNA for the CDR3 is TGTGCCATCAGTGAGTCGCTAGGGGTTATTAATGGGAACACTGAAGCTTTCTTT.

This chain connects TRBV12-5 to TRBJ2-3; no clear D gene. Looked up from germline, CDR1 is LGHNT and CDR2 is FRNRAP. Trimming took off 1 base at V and 2 bases at J, with 10 bases between the two ends. CDR3 length: 15 amino acids. In DNA, the CDR3 is TGTGCTAGTGGTTTGGGACTCCTCCACACAGATACGCAGTATTTT. Amino acid sequence: CASGLGLLHTDTQYF.

V is TRBV19 and J is TRBJ1-2, with D unclear. Germline values: CDR1 LNHDA, CDR2 SQIVND (reference sequence). CDR3 length: 12 amino acids. Trimming removed 6 bases at V and 8 bases at J, with 13 bases between. The CDR3 reads CASSLGGKGYTF. The CDR3 region has the DNA TGTGCCAGTAGCTTGGGTGGCAAAGGCTACACCTTC.

This clone was recorded once. The J gene is TRBJ2-2, the V gene TRBV5-4, with 8 bases matching TRBD1. The J segment lost 1 base and the V segment lost 4 bases, leaving 3 bases of the junction unmatched. This CDR3 has 15 residues. Germline V gene data show CDR1 as SGHNT and CDR2 as YYREEE (reference sequence). The CDR3 loop reads CASSPGQENTGELFF. CDR3 in DNA: TGTGCCAGCAGCCCGGGACAGGAGAACACCGGGGAGCTGTTTTTT. The whole variable domain, filled in from reference TRBV5-4 and TRBJ2-2, reads ETGVTQSPTHLIKTRGQQVTLRCSSQSGHNTVSWYQQALGQGPQFIFQYYREEENGRGNFPPRFSGLQFPNYSSELNVNALELDDSALYLCASSPGQENTGELFFGEGSRLTVL.

The gene calls are TRBV4-1 and TRBJ2-3; D uncertain. The V end was cut by 2 bases, the J end by 0 bases, with 6 bases between. This CDR3 has 14 amino acids. CDR1 MGHRA and CDR2 YSYEKL come from the germline V gene. The CDR3 DNA reads TGCGCCAGCAGCCAAAGAGTAAGCACAGATACGCAGTATTTT. It is translated as CASSQRVSTDTQYF.

The genes are TRBV18 and TRBJ1-3; 7 bases fit TRBD1. Germline lookup yields CDR1 KGHSH and CDR2 LQKENI. CDR3 length: 16 residues. After removal of 2 bases from V and 3 bases from J, the junction contained 7 bases not matched to a gene. Written as DNA, the CDR3 is TGTGCCAGCTCACCATCGGCAGGGGGAGGTGGAAACACCATATATTTT. Translated, it gives CASSPSAGGGGNTIYF. Full variable domain (outside the CDR3, taken from reference TRBV18 and TRBJ1-3): NAGVMQNPRHLVRRRGQEARLRCSPMKGHSHVYWYRQLPEEGLKFMVYLQKENIIDESGMPKERFSAEFPKEGPSILRIQQVVRGDSAAYFCASSPSAGGGGNTIYFGEGSWLTVV.

V gene TRBV7-3 combines with J gene TRBJ1-1, with D perhaps matching TRBD1 (5 bases). Trimming took 3 bases from V and 4 from J, leaving 9 bases between them. The germline gives CDR1 SGHTA, CDR2 FQGTGA. The CDR3 sequence is 13 residues long. CDR3 in DNA: TGTGCCAGCAGCTTTACAGGCCTCACTGAAGCTTTCTTT. The encoded protein is CASSFTGLTEAFF.

This clone appeared a single time. The chain couples TRBV7-9 to TRBJ1-3; 7 nucleotides match TRBD1. With V trimmed by 1 base and J by 4 bases, 7 bases remained unmatched. CDR3 length equals 16 residues. CDR1 and CDR2 (germline): SEHNR, FQNEAQ (reference sequence). The CDR3 DNA sequence: TGTGCCAGCAGCTTAGTGGACAGGTCTACAGGAAACACCATATATTTT. Translated: CASSLVDRSTGNTIYF. The variable domain in full, with the rest retrieved from reference TRBV7-9 and TRBJ1-3, is DTGVSQNPRHKITKRGQNVTFRCDPISEHNRLYWYRQTLGQGPEFLTYFQNEAQLEKSRLLSDRFSAERPKGSFSTLEIQRTEQGDSAMYLCASSLVDRSTGNTIYFGEGSWLTVV.

DNA for the CDR3: TGTGCCAGCAGCTTAGTGGGAAGGATGGGACAAGAGACCCAGTACTTC. It is translated as CASSLVGRMGQETQYF. The rearrangement links TRBV7-8 to TRBJ2-5; D call uncertain. V dropped 1 base and J dropped 2 bases, with 14 bases sitting between them. The CDR3 contains 16 residues. Looked up from germline, CDR1 is SGHVS and CDR2 is FQNEAQ.

The chain's CDR3 is CASSPDREALAGYTF. In nucleotides, the CDR3 is TGTGCCAGCAGCCCAGACAGGGAGGCTCTAGCAGGCTACACCTTC. The chain carries TRBV6-6 and TRBJ1-2, with 7 positions matching TRBD1. CDR3 length: 15 residues. With 6 bases clipped from V and 8 bases from J, the junction kept 15 bases outside the gene matches. Germline CDR1 reads MNHNY; CDR2 reads SVGAGI (reference sequence).

The chain combines TRBV2 with TRBJ1-1; no definite D call. Per the germline V gene, CDR1 is SNHLY and CDR2 is FYNNEI. CDR3 length: 14 amino acids. Deletions cut 7 bases from V and 1 base from J, with 13 bases between. CDR3 protein: CASTREIKNTEAFF. The DNA for the CDR3 is TGTGCCAGCACCCGAGAAATTAAGAACACTGAAGCTTTCTTT.

A note on this clone: Within the sample, other DNA sequences also encode this same CDR3. V usage is TRBV29-1 and J usage is TRBJ2-2, with D perhaps TRBD1 or TRBD2 (6 bases each). V lost 4 bases and J lost 0, with 9 bases in between. CDR1 and CDR2 from the germline V gene are SQVTM and ANQGSEA. The CDR3 is 14 amino acids. The CDR3 loop is CSVAGGPNTGELFF. The CDR3 nucleotides read TGCAGCGTTGCCGGGGGCCCGAACACCGGGGAGCTGTTTTTT.

CDR3 bases: TGTGCCAGCAGCTTGTCCCTAGCGGGGGGGCCGGTAGGTAATGAGCAGTTCTTC. It encodes CASSLSLAGGPVGNEQFF. The chain is built from TRBV5-5 and TRBJ2-1, with 12 bases that match TRBD2. After removal of 1 base from V and 7 bases from J, the junction contained 12 bases not matched to a gene. The CDR3 has 18 amino acids. Germline V CDR1 and CDR2: SGHKS, YYEKEE (reference sequence).

V gene TRBV29-1 combines with J gene TRBJ2-5; D perhaps matches TRBD2 (7 bases). The CDR3 spans 13 residues. Germline-derived CDR1 and CDR2 are SQVTM and ANQGSEA. Trimming cost V 0 bases and J 6 bases, with 11 bases left between them. CDR3: CSVEDGGRKTQYF. The CDR3 DNA is TGCAGCGTTGAAGACGGGGGGCGGAAGACCCAGTACTTC.

V is TRBV4-1 and J is TRBJ2-5, with TRBD2 matching over 11 bases. Trimming at V came to 5 bases and at J to 5 bases, leaving 22 bases not matched to a gene. The V gene's germline CDR1 is MGHRA and CDR2 YSYEKL. The CDR3 consists of 20 residues. CDR3 region: CASSYPPTGTSGRGGETQYF. DNA for the CDR3: TGCGCCAGCAGCTATCCACCTACCGGGACTAGCGGCCGGGGGGGGGAGACCCAGTACTTC.

The rearrangement links TRBV5-1 to TRBJ2-1; TRBD1 matches 8 bases. Germline CDR1 and CDR2: SGHRS and YFSETQ. V lost 4 bases to trimming and J lost 4 bases; unmatched junction nucleotides: 7. The CDR3 sequence is 15 residues long. CDR3 nucleotides: TGCGCCAGCAGCGATGGACAGGGATCATACAATGAGCAGTTCTTC. Translating it yields CASSDGQGSYNEQFF.

The genes are TRBV7-9 and TRBJ2-7, with 11 bases matching TRBD1. V lost 1 base and J lost 3; bases outside the gene matches: 2. The CDR3 sequence is 15 residues long. The germline V gene encodes CDR1 SEHNR and CDR2 FQNEAQ (reference sequence). The chain's CDR3 is CASSLEGTGGYEQYF. The CDR3 DNA reads as TGTGCCAGCAGCTTAGAGGGGACAGGGGGCTACGAGCAGTACTTC.

The chain carries TRBV6-5 and TRBJ2-1, with D possibly being TRBD2 (6 bases). Trimming left V 2 bases short and J 6 bases short, with 8 bases between. The CDR3 length is 13 residues. CDR1 MNHEY and CDR2 SVGAGI come from the germline V gene. The CDR3 region is CASSYSGPNEQFF. In DNA form, the CDR3 reads TGTGCCAGCAGTTACAGCGGGCCCAATGAGCAGTTCTTC.

The chain has TRBV6-6 and TRBJ2-6; 9 bases align to TRBD1. CDR3 length: 16 amino acids. Per the germline V gene, CDR1 is MNHNY and CDR2 is SVGAGI (reference sequence). J gave up 1 base and V 4 bases, and 2 bases lay outside the gene matches. Written as DNA, the CDR3 is TGTGCCAGCAGTTTACAGGGGGCGTCTGGGGCCAACGTCCTGACTTTC. It translates to CASSLQGASGANVLTF.

The sample holds a few counts of this clone. The genes are TRBV5-1 and TRBJ2-7, with unresolved D. The CDR3 consists of 14 residues. V lost 7 bases and J lost 2, with 16 bases in between. Germline V gene data show CDR1 as SGHRS and CDR2 as YFSETQ. In DNA, the CDR3 is TGCGCCAGCTTGGACGGCAGTAGGCCCTACGAGCAGTACTTC. Its translation is CASLDGSRPYEQYF. Using reference TRBV5-1 and TRBJ2-7 for the parts outside the CDR3, the full variable domain is KAGVTQTPRYLIKTRGQQVTLSCSPISGHRSVSWYQQTPGQGLQFLFEYFSETQRNKGNFPGRFSGRQFSNSRSEMNVSTLELGDSALYLCASLDGSRPYEQYFGPGTRLTVT.